The T cell receptor (beta chain) under discussion was sequenced for a study of radiotherapy plus CTLA-4 blockade in lung cancer. Clones were read by immunoSEQ multiplex PCR, and TCRdb kept only the in-frame ones, dropping some. The sample records some 64,000 clones, approximately 76% being singletons. CDR3 length equals 13 residues. The germline gives CDR1 SGHNT, CDR2 YENEEA. Trimming left V 1 base short and J 5 bases short, with 6 bases between. The sequences come from peripheral blood, collected from a patient treated with radiotherapy plus ipilimumab. The rearrangement uses TRBV11-3 and TRBJ2-1; a possible D gene is TRBD1 (5 bases). The TCR comes from a human donor with non-small cell lung cancer whose response to radiotherapy plus ipilimumab could not be evaluated. Some clones in this sample may be carry-over from other donors' samples. This chain's CDR3 is CASSLARDNEQFF. The CDR3 coding sequence is TGTGCCAGCAGCTTAGCCAGGGACAATGAGCAGTTCTTC.